A selection of T cell receptor beta chains follows, all from one sample in a study of T cell responses to AZD1222 COVID-19 vaccine. TCRdb's copy holds only in-frame clones and misses some; the assay was immunoSEQ multiplex PCR. This sample has 90,000 to 150,000 clones, with approximately 86% found just once. Material: peripheral blood, obtained 28 days after the second AZD1222 dose. Receptors originate from an adult who received the AZD1222 COVID-19 vaccine. The conserved cysteine and the conserved F or W are not part of the CDR3 here. Size tells how often a clone was seen (once, few, many) or the class of an expanded clone, and some rows leave it out.

J gene | clone size | V gene | CDR3 protein
TRBJ1-2 | NA | TRBV12-3/TRBV12-4 | ASSLAGREGYT
TRBJ1-4 | NA | TRBV5-1 | ASSSYPGQVATNEKLF
TRBJ2-7 | NA | TRBV10-3 | AISAIGTNYEQY
TRBJ2-2 | NA | TRBV14 | ASSQDYRTARTGELF
TRBJ2-7 | NA | TRBV12-3/TRBV12-4 | ASRRQGTYEQY
TRBJ2-7 | NA | TRBV19 | ANQRAGDSSYEQY
TRBJ2-2 | NA | TRBV28 | ASGYVSTGELF
TRBJ1-2 | NA | TRBV28 | ASSNRDNLNYGYT
TRBJ2-1 | once | TRBV2 | ASSEPGSATHNEQF
TRBJ1-2 | NA | TRBV2 | ASSEGYGYT
TRBJ1-2 | NA | TRBV4-3 | ASSQERAKGAYGYT
TRBJ1-5 | NA | TRBV7-2 | ASSPDIFNQPQH
TRBJ2-1 | NA | TRBV7-9 | ASSPGRAIEQF
TRBJ1-6 | NA | TRBV9 | ASSVGAVNSPLH
TRBJ1-1 | NA | TRBV19 | ASKGQGNRRTEAF
TRBJ2-2 | NA | TRBV5-1 | ASSLAGGKAGELF
TRBJ2-1 | NA | TRBV7-3 | ASSLDSGGHNEQF
TRBJ2-1 | once | TRBV9 | ASSDGDRGSSYNEQF
TRBJ1-2 | NA | TRBV6-2/TRBV6-3 | ASSSQGGYT
TRBJ2-3 | NA | TRBV29-1 | SHGVDFTDTQY
TRBJ2-7 | NA | TRBV12-3/TRBV12-4 | ASSFLGEHEQY
TRBJ1-5 | NA | TRBV5-4 | ASSTDSNQPQH
TRBJ2-1 | NA | TRBV4-3 | ASSQGEHNRFEQF
TRBJ2-2 | NA | TRBV5-8 | ASSTGDFPANTGELF
TRBJ1-5 | NA | TRBV11-3 | ASSLGGAVNNQPQH
TRBJ2-1 | NA | TRBV7-3 | ASSPGTPYNEQF
TRBJ1-1 | NA | TRBV6-5 | ASSYFRGRTEAF
TRBJ1-5 | NA | TRBV19 | ASSMWGGQPQH
TRBJ2-3 | NA | TRBV14 | ASSQDRRDTQY
TRBJ2-1 | NA | TRBV6-5 | ASSPGLAGSNEQF
TRBJ2-6 | NA | TRBV20-1 | SASGSGFSGANVLT
TRBJ1-3 | once | TRBV2 | ASEGPWSRNTIY
TRBJ2-5 | once | TRBV7-8 | ASSLAVGGQGTQY
TRBJ2-5 | NA | TRBV3-1/TRBV3-2 | ASSQVRDSGLNLGTQY
TRBJ1-2 | few | TRBV19 | ASSGYRDSNYGYT
TRBJ2-4 | NA | TRBV19 | ASSIDTGQPGGMNIQY
TRBJ1-5 | NA | TRBV28 | ASSLGGRGRQPQH
TRBJ2-5 | NA | TRBV27 | ASSSSTAAPETQY
TRBJ2-5 | NA | TRBV6-1 | ASSEGGNPETQY
TRBJ1-2 | NA | TRBV7-3 | ASSPPDRGLYGYT
TRBJ1-2 | NA | TRBV5-4 | ASSPNPGQVVNYGYT
TRBJ1-2 | NA | TRBV9 | ASSVDNNYGYT
TRBJ2-2 | few | TRBV7-3 | ASRPRGENTGELF
TRBJ2-5 | NA | TRBV9 | ASSGHLTSGGLETQY
TRBJ1-2 | NA | TRBV6-6 | ASRAAAPGAGGYT
TRBJ1-5 | NA | TRBV11-2 | ASSPGDRDSNQPQH
TRBJ1-4 | few | TRBV4-1 | ASRGNNEKLF
TRBJ2-7 | NA | TRBV7-2 | ASSLITVSYEQY
TRBJ1-2 | NA | TRBV29-1 | SVSEGDYGYT
TRBJ2-3 | NA | TRBV10-3 | AIGATQMGTDTQY